This TCR beta chain appears in the sequencing data of a study of blood T cell repertoires in COVID-19. Overall study context: Samples of COVID-19 (acute and convalescent) were obtained from the United States, Italy and Spain. PBMCs, B-cell-depleted T cells, or T cells were the source of the cDNA or gDNA that made up the material.

CDR3 length: 12 amino acids. From germline, CDR1 is GTSNPN and CDR2 SVGIG (reference sequence). The ends lost 5 bases at V and 5 bases at J; junction bases unmatched: 2. Source study methods: Reference gene primer amplification yielded estimated nucleated cell counts. The repertoire was sequenced with immunoSEQ multiplex PCR; TCRdb's copy has only in-frame clones and lacks some. V and J calls plus clone size are reproduced from that table; the DNA served to infer D and trimming. The top ten clones hold about 2% of a sample with around 230,000 clones, roughly 85% of them seen once. This clone was seen more than once but under ten times.

Sequenced input: peripheral blood. The genes are TRBV30 and TRBJ1-2, with 10 nucleotides matching TRBD1. The sequence was obtained from a man aged 25-45 years who had recovered from COVID-19. This CDR3 is CAWGDRGYGYTF. Written as DNA, the CDR3 is TGTGCCTGGGGGGACAGGGGATATGGCTACACCTTC.